The 28 T cell receptor beta chains below all came from one sample that was sequenced in a study of CD8 T cells in Susac syndrome. Random hexamers primed reverse transcription of about 0.45 to 1 ug RNA. TCRdb re-called the immunoSEQ multiplex PCR reads through MiXCR, storing one row per CDR3 protein. The data show about 160,000 distinct CDR3 sequences, with 90% to 95% seen just once and 0.12% to 0.15% held by the top ten. The specimen sequenced was CD4+ T cells from PBMCs. Receptors were obtained from a human donor in good health.

The gene calls are TRBV6-5 and TRBJ1-5, with D possibly TRBD1 on 6 matching bases. V lost 3 bases and J 7 bases, leaving 13 bases between the germline ends. This CDR3 is built from 14 residues. The germline CDR1 and CDR2 sequences are MNHEY and SVGAGI. The CDR3 is CASSYTQGRQPQHF. The CDR3 DNA sequence: TGTGCCAGCAGTTATACACAGGGACGACAGCCCCAGCATTTT.

Only a few counts were recorded for this clonotype. The J gene is TRBJ1-5, the V gene TRBV6-6; D call uncertain. The CDR3 extends over 16 amino acids. Germline loops: CDR1 MNHNY, CDR2 SVGAGI (reference sequence). Trimming pared 0 bases from V and 0 bases from J, leaving 9 bases between. CDR3 sequence reads: CASSYSRVSSNQPQHF. The CDR3 DNA reads as TGTGCCAGCAGTTACTCGAGAGTGTCTAGCAATCAGCCCCAGCATTTT.

This clonotype was found a few times. The chain uses TRBV7-8 and TRBJ2-2; D tentatively reads TRBD1 or TRBD2 (5 bases each). The CDR3 totals 15 residues. CDR1 and CDR2 from the germline V gene are SGHVS and FQNEAQ. V shed 1 base and J shed 4 bases, with 10 bases lying between them. The CDR3 reads CASSLGGGFTGELFF. CDR3 in DNA: TGTGCCAGCAGCTTAGGGGGCGGGTTCACCGGGGAGCTGTTTTTT.

This clonotype appeared once. The gene calls are TRBV20-1 and TRBJ2-4; D gene ambiguous. CDR1 is DFQATT and CDR2 is SNEGSKA in the germline V gene (reference sequence). The V gene lost 5 bases and the J gene lost 0 bases, with 8 bases spanning the gap. This CDR3 has 13 amino acids. CDR3 sequence reads: CSAPIPAKNIQYF. CDR3 in DNA: TGCAGTGCTCCAATCCCAGCCAAAAACATTCAGTACTTC.

V is TRBV3-1 and J is TRBJ2-7; 7 bases are a match to TRBD1. J was trimmed by 4 bases and V by 0 bases; bases with no gene match: 12. CDR1 and CDR2 (germline): LGHDT, YNNKEL (reference sequence). This CDR3 region has 17 residues. The CDR3 DNA reads as TGTGCCAGCAGCCAAGATATCGGCGTTTACAGGGGTTACGAGCAGTACTTC. Residues: CASSQDIGVYRGYEQYF.

The chain carries TRBV20-1 and TRBJ1-4; no clear D. The CDR3 has 14 residues. Trimming shortened V by 6 bases and J by 3 bases, and 14 bases separated the two germline ends. Germline CDR1 and CDR2: DFQATT and SNEGSKA (reference sequence). In nucleotides, the CDR3 is TGCAGTGCGCGAAGCAGAGAATCTAATGAAAAACTGTTTTTT. This gives the protein CSARSRESNEKLFF.

The J gene is TRBJ1-1, the V gene TRBV12-3 or TRBV12-4; TRBD1 is a possible D gene (5 bases). There are 14 residues in the CDR3. Trimming pared 3 bases from V and 5 bases from J, leaving 13 bases between. The CDR3 DNA reads TGTGCCAGCAGTTTCGTTGGGGGGAGAACTGAAGCTTTCTTT. Its translation: CASSFVGGRTEAFF.

This chain joins TRBV9 and TRBJ1-4; no reliable D call. Germline lookup yields CDR1 SGDLS and CDR2 YYNGEE. The CDR3 runs to 15 residues. With 0 bases removed from V and 8 bases from J, the gap between germline ends came to 14 bases. The DNA of the CDR3 is TGTGCCAGCAGCGTAGGCCCAGCCCGGGTGGAAAAACTGTTTTTT. Amino acid sequence: CASSVGPARVEKLFF.

The rearrangement uses TRBV2 and TRBJ2-5; 10 nucleotides agree with TRBD2. There are 15 residues in the CDR3. V shed 4 bases, J shed 5 bases, and the junction held 7 bases outside the gene matches. Germline loops: CDR1 SNHLY, CDR2 FYNNEI. CDR3 residues: CASSVRAGGPETQYF. In DNA, the CDR3 is TGTGCCAGCAGTGTGAGAGCGGGGGGGCCCGAGACCCAGTACTTC.

The V and J genes are TRBV29-1 and TRBJ2-3; D is unresolved. Germline CDR1 and CDR2: SQVTM and ANQGSEA. The CDR3 runs to 13 residues. V dropped 5 bases and J dropped 0 bases, with 9 bases sitting between them. The CDR3 nucleotides are TGCAGCGTTCGGGCCAGGAGCACAGATACGCAGTATTTT. This codes for CSVRARSTDTQYF.

The rearrangement joins TRBV5-4 to TRBJ1-1; no clear D. CDR3 length: 14 amino acids. V was shortened by 0 bases and J by 11 bases, with 17 bases between the two germline ends. Germline V lookup: CDR1 SGHNT, CDR2 YYREEE (reference sequence). The CDR3 bases are TGTGCCAGCAGCTTGGTAAACGGGAAAGGTATGGCTTTCTTT. Protein sequence: CASSLVNGKGMAFF.

The chain joins TRBV19 to TRBJ2-1; D perhaps matches TRBD1 (5 bases). The length of the CDR3 is 12 residues. Trimming took 3 bases from V and 8 from J, leaving 8 bases between them. The germline gives CDR1 LNHDA, CDR2 SQIVND (reference sequence). The CDR3, as DNA: TGTGCCAGTAGTATCCAGGGCGATGAGCAGTTCTTC. It is translated as CASSIQGDEQFF.

The chain joins TRBV3-1 to TRBJ2-3; D is uncertain. V lost 3 bases and J 6 bases, leaving 7 bases between the germline ends. The CDR3 has 12 residues. Germline V gene sequence: CDR1 LGHDT, CDR2 YNNKEL (reference sequence). CDR3 nucleotide sequence: TGTGCCAGCAGCCATCTGGCGGATACGCAGTATTTT. Its protein product is CASSHLADTQYF.

Here the CDR3 reads CAWGSLSYEQYF. The DNA for the CDR3 is TGTGCCTGGGGTAGCCTCTCCTACGAGCAGTACTTC. The rearrangement links TRBV30 to TRBJ2-7, with D uncertain. The V end was cut by 5 bases, the J end by 0 bases, with 8 bases between. Germline CDR1 and CDR2: GTSNPN and SVGIG (reference sequence). The CDR3 spans 12 residues.

This chain joins TRBV20-1 and TRBJ2-3, with no clear D. CDR1 and CDR2 (germline): DFQATT, SNEGSKA (reference sequence). The CDR3 length is 11 residues. Trimming stripped 5 bases from V and 4 bases from J, with 7 bases between. As DNA, the CDR3 is TGCAGTGCTCCTTCGGCAGATACGCAGTATTTT. This gives the protein CSAPSADTQYF.

The chain employs TRBV20-1 and TRBJ1-5; D possibly corresponds to TRBD1 (5 bases). CDR3 length equals 14 residues. CDR1 is DFQATT and CDR2 is SNEGSKA in the germline V gene (reference sequence). Trimming took 1 base from V and 7 from J, leaving 14 bases between them. This CDR3 reads CSARGGPRGQPQHF. The CDR3 nucleotides read TGCAGTGCTAGAGGGGGCCCTCGCGGGCAGCCCCAGCATTTT.

The rearrangement links TRBV19 to TRBJ2-1; 9 bases are a match to TRBD2. V dropped 0 bases and J dropped 10; count of bases not matched to a gene: 10. The CDR3 extends over 16 amino acids. CDR1 is LNHDA, CDR2 SQIVND, per germline (reference sequence). CDR3 sequence: CASSIDHSLLAGEQFF. The CDR3 DNA sequence: TGTGCCAGTAGTATAGATCACTCCCTCCTAGCGGGGGAGCAGTTCTTC. Full variable domain (outside the CDR3, taken from reference TRBV19 and TRBJ2-1): DGGITQSPKYLFRKEGQNVTLSCEQNLNHDAMYWYRQDPGQGLRLIYYSQIVNDFQKGDIAEGYSVSREKKESFPLTVTSAQKNPTAFYLCASSIDHSLLAGEQFFGPGTRLTVL.

This clonotype was detected only once. The chain recombines TRBV12-3 or TRBV12-4 with TRBJ2-7; D gene ambiguous. The CDR3 contains 12 residues. V lost 2 bases and J lost 6, with 8 bases in between. CDR3 sequence reads: CASSLRPLEQYF. The CDR3 bases are TGTGCCAGCAGTTTAAGGCCCCTCGAGCAGTACTTC.

This clonotype has more than one count but fewer than ten. V usage is TRBV7-6 and J usage is TRBJ2-3, with 9 positions matching TRBD1. Trimming took 5 bases from V and 2 from J; bases not matched to a gene: 8. CDR3 size: 16 residues. Germline CDR1 is SGHVS and CDR2 is FNYEAQ. The CDR3 DNA is TGTGCCAGCAGCCCGGGACAGGGTCTTCTCACAGATACGCAGTATTTT. It yields the protein CASSPGQGLLTDTQYF.

The V gene is TRBV2, the J gene TRBJ2-3, with 8 nucleotides matching TRBD2. This CDR3 spans 15 amino acids. With V trimmed by 5 bases and J by 0 bases, 4 bases remained unmatched. Germline loops: CDR1 SNHLY, CDR2 FYNNEI. The CDR3 is CASSYAGGSTDTQYF. The CDR3 region has the DNA TGTGCCAGCAGTTATGCGGGAGGAAGCACAGATACGCAGTATTTT.

The rearrangement uses TRBV7-2 and TRBJ1-1, with D uncertain. CDR3 length equals 13 residues. Trimming pared 11 bases from V and 0 bases from J, leaving 13 bases between. Germline CDR1 and CDR2: SGHTA and FQGNSA. The CDR3 bases are TGTGCCGGTCGGGGAAGAATGAACACTGAAGCTTTCTTT. Translation gives CAGRGRMNTEAFF.

The rearrangement links TRBV6-6 to TRBJ2-2, with D possibly TRBD2 on 7 matching bases. The V gene lost 7 bases and the J gene lost 6 bases, with 21 bases spanning the gap. Looked up from germline, CDR1 is MNHNY and CDR2 is SVGAGI (reference sequence). The CDR3 loop spans 16 amino acids. The DNA for the CDR3 is TGTGCCAGCATCCCACTCGGCGGGGGCTCTTCCGGGGAGCTGTTTTTT. Translated: CASIPLGGGSSGELFF.

The J gene is TRBJ1-2, the V gene TRBV6-5, with D hard to call. The CDR3 has 15 amino acids. V was cut by 5 bases and J by 1 base, with 14 bases left in between. Germline assignment: CDR1 MNHEY and CDR2 SVGAGI. The CDR3 here is CASSDPDGSNYGYTF. The CDR3 DNA sequence: TGTGCCAGCAGTGACCCCGATGGGAGTAACTATGGCTACACCTTC.

This chain connects TRBV19 to TRBJ1-1; D unclear. Germline loops: CDR1 LNHDA, CDR2 SQIVND (reference sequence). V lost 7 bases, J lost 1 base, and 7 bases lay in between. The CDR3 sequence is 12 residues long. CDR3 nucleotide sequence: TGTGCCAGTATGTTATGGAACACTGAAGCTTTCTTT. It translates to CASMLWNTEAFF. Full variable domain (remainder filled in from reference TRBV19 and TRBJ1-1): DGGITQSPKYLFRKEGQNVTLSCEQNLNHDAMYWYRQDPGQGLRLIYYSQIVNDFQKGDIAEGYSVSREKKESFPLTVTSAQKNPTAFYLCASMLWNTEAFFGQGTRLTVV.

V gene TRBV4-1 combines with J gene TRBJ1-6, with D hard to call. CDR1 is MGHRA, CDR2 YSYEKL, per germline. The CDR3 consists of 19 residues. The germline V and J ends were trimmed by 0 bases and 2 bases, with 17 bases remaining between them. CDR3 DNA sequence: TGCGCCAGCAGCCAAGATTTCGGGTCAGTAAGGCCCTATAATTCACCCCTCCACTTT. Amino acids: CASSQDFGSVRPYNSPLHF.

The CDR3 loop is CASSLGDRDQETQYF. The DNA of the CDR3 is TGTGCCAGCAGTCTAGGGGACAGGGACCAAGAGACCCAGTACTTC. V is TRBV12-3 or TRBV12-4 and J is TRBJ2-5; 9 positions agree with TRBD1. V trimming: 5 bases; J trimming: 0 bases; junction bases outside the gene matches: 4. This CDR3 comprises 15 residues.

This sequence joins TRBV6-1 and TRBJ1-4, with D tentatively TRBD1 (6 bases). Trimming left V 4 bases short and J 0 bases short, with 9 bases between. Germline CDR1 MNHNS, CDR2 SASEGT. This CDR3 is built from 15 residues. CDR3 sequence (DNA): TGTGCCAGCAGTGCTCCAGGGGCAACTAATGAAAAACTGTTTTTT. Translated, it gives CASSAPGATNEKLFF.

The rearrangement links TRBV5-6 to TRBJ1-1; no definite D call. This CDR3 contains 14 residues. Germline values: CDR1 SGHDT, CDR2 YYEEEE. Trimming shortened V by 3 bases and J by 6 bases, and 15 bases separated the two germline ends. In DNA, the CDR3 is TGTGCCAGCAGCTCCTTCGACACTTTGGCTGAAGCTTTCTTT. It is translated as CASSSFDTLAEAFF.